These T cell receptor beta chains were read from a single sample in a study of control samples from healthy donors and cancer patients. The table came from immunoSEQ multiplex PCR; TCRdb's copy has only in-frame clones and leaves some out. The sample lists 120,000 to 150,000 clones; approximately 92% were seen once. Sequencing was performed on blood. These receptors all come from a man aged 30 to 45 in good health. The CDR3 runs from the conserved cysteine through the conserved F or W. The D gene is left open where the match is weak. Clone size is shown for a subset of rows, as once, few, many or a class of expanded clone.

D gene: .; clone size: .; J gene: TRBJ2-1; V gene: TRBV30; CDR3 protein: CAWSKGNEQFF; CDR3 DNA: TGTGCCTGGAGTAAGGGCAATGAGCAGTTCTTC
D gene: TRBD2; clone size: .; J gene: TRBJ2-3; V gene: TRBV5-8; CDR3 protein: CASSPGTSGGADTQYF; CDR3 DNA: TGTGCCAGCAGTCCCGGGACTAGCGGGGGTGCAGATACGCAGTATTTT
D gene: TRBD1; clone size: .; J gene: TRBJ2-7; V gene: TRBV5-8; CDR3 protein: CASSFTGTGNEQYF; CDR3 DNA: TGTGCCAGCAGCTTCACCGGGACAGGGAACGAGCAGTACTTC
D gene: .; clone size: .; J gene: TRBJ2-6; V gene: TRBV7-2; CDR3 protein: CASSLVTTGANVLTF; CDR3 DNA: TGTGCCAGCAGCTTAGTAACTACTGGGGCCAACGTCCTGACTTTC
D gene: TRBD1; clone size: once; J gene: TRBJ1-4; V gene: TRBV4-2; CDR3 protein: CASSLIVRSGTVGLRNEKLFF; CDR3 DNA: TGTGCCAGCAGCCTCATCGTCAGGTCCGGGACAGTGGGTTTGAGGAATGAAAAACTGTTTTTT
D gene: .; clone size: .; J gene: TRBJ1-2; V gene: TRBV27; CDR3 protein: CASSSGRFYGYTF; CDR3 DNA: TGTGCCAGCAGTTCGGGACGCTTCTATGGCTACACCTTC
D gene: .; clone size: .; J gene: TRBJ2-2; V gene: TRBV29-1; CDR3 protein: CSVVTRGELFF; CDR3 DNA: TGCAGCGTTGTTACCCGCGGGGAGCTGTTTTTT
D gene: TRBD1; clone size: .; J gene: TRBJ1-1; V gene: TRBV6-5; CDR3 protein: CASTEPGQGNTEAFF; CDR3 DNA: TGTGCCAGCACCGAACCGGGACAGGGAAACACTGAAGCTTTCTTT
D gene: .; clone size: once; J gene: TRBJ1-1; V gene: TRBV7-6; CDR3 protein: CASSLGGDTEAFF; CDR3 DNA: TGTGCCAGCAGCTTAGGGGGGGACACTGAAGCTTTCTTT
D gene: .; clone size: once; J gene: TRBJ1-3; V gene: TRBV6-5; CDR3 protein: CASSTGTDNTIYF; CDR3 DNA: TGTGCCAGCAGTACCGGGACTGATAACACCATATATTTT
D gene: TRBD1; clone size: once; J gene: TRBJ2-3; V gene: TRBV24-1; CDR3 protein: CATEGTAIDTQYF; CDR3 DNA: TGTGCCACCGAAGGGACAGCCATAGATACGCAGTATTTT